Each of the 25 T cell receptor beta chains below was sequenced from the same sample in a study of blood T cell repertoires in COVID-19. The data were produced by immunoSEQ multiplex PCR, yet TCRdb's version contains in-frame clones alone and is incomplete. The table has just over 90,000 clones, under 90% seen once; the top ten hold 1.5%. The specimen sequenced was peripheral blood. The origin of the receptors is a human donor with active COVID-19. The donor label of this sample is uncertain.

This rearrangement joins TRBV9 to TRBJ2-7, with TRBD2 matching over 12 bases. The CDR3 has 16 amino acids. J lost 6 bases, V lost 0 bases, and 7 bases had no gene match. Germline CDR1 and CDR2: SGDLS and YYNGEE. CDR3 nucleotides: TGTGCCAGCAGCGTAGGGGCAGGACTAGCGGGGACCGAGCAGTACTTC. Its protein product is CASSVGAGLAGTEQYF.

This clone was found once. V usage is TRBV2 and J usage is TRBJ1-2; D might be TRBD1 (5 bases). Trimming shortened V by 6 bases and J by 5 bases, and 16 bases separated the two germline ends. The CDR3 is made up of 14 amino acids. Germline V gives CDR1 SNHLY, CDR2 FYNNEI. The CDR3 here is CASSATGGRYGYTF. The CDR3 bases are TGTGCCAGCAGCGCGACCGGGGGACGATATGGCTACACCTTC.

This chain joins TRBV2 and TRBJ1-2; no reliable D call. This CDR3 has 14 residues. V shed 4 bases and J shed 0 bases, with 9 bases lying between them. The V gene's germline CDR1 is SNHLY and CDR2 FYNNEI. The CDR3, as DNA: TGTGCCAGCAGTGCGTACAGTCCTAACTATGGCTACACCTTC. Its translation: CASSAYSPNYGYTF.

The rearrangement uses TRBV6-5 and TRBJ1-2; no definite D call. V lost 10 bases and J lost 0, with 12 bases in between. Germline loops: CDR1 MNHEY, CDR2 SVGAGI. This CDR3 comprises 13 residues. CDR3 sequence (DNA): TGTGCCACCCTAAATACAGCTAACTATGGCTACACCTTC. Encoded protein: CATLNTANYGYTF.

This clone was seen a few times. The genes are TRBV7-2 and TRBJ2-7; possibly TRBD2 for D (6 bases). From germline, CDR1 is SGHTA and CDR2 FQGNSA. The V gene lost 6 bases and the J gene lost 1 base, with 13 bases spanning the gap. This CDR3 is built from 14 residues. The CDR3 coding sequence is TGTGCCAGCAGGGACCCCGGGAGTTCCTACGAGCAGTACTTC. Amino acid sequence: CASRDPGSSYEQYF.

This clone was counted once. The chain uses TRBV18 and TRBJ1-4; D is uncertain. Trimming took off 1 base at V and 8 bases at J, with 14 bases between the two ends. Germline CDR1 is KGHSH and CDR2 is LQKENI. The CDR3 spans 15 residues. The CDR3 DNA is TGTGCCAGCTCACCACGACCAGGTTCCGGCGAAAAACTGTTTTTT. It is translated as CASSPRPGSGEKLFF.

J is TRBJ2-3 and V is TRBV7-9, with 9 bases lining up with TRBD1. Per the germline V gene, CDR1 is SEHNR and CDR2 is FQNEAQ (reference sequence). The CDR3 spans 15 residues. Trimming at V came to 6 bases and at J to 9 bases, leaving 13 bases not matched to a gene. The CDR3 loop reads CASRPPTGGVKTQYF. CDR3 DNA: TGTGCCAGCAGACCACCGACAGGGGGAGTGAAGACGCAGTATTTT.

The chain is built from TRBV11-3 and TRBJ2-7; D unclear. Trimming removed 5 bases from V and 3 bases from J, with 14 bases in between. This CDR3 contains 14 residues. The germline V gene encodes CDR1 SGHNT and CDR2 YENEEA. The CDR3 region is CASSPLRQNYEQYF. DNA for the CDR3: TGTGCCAGCAGCCCCCTGAGGCAGAACTACGAGCAGTACTTC.

The chain is built from TRBV21-1 and TRBJ1-2; the D segment call TRBD1 is taken from the table without a DNA check. TRBV21-1 is a pseudogene. This CDR3 region has 15 residues. The CDR3 nucleotides read TGTGCCACCCCCCTAGCAGGGGCAGCTAACTATGGCTACACCTTC. This encodes CATPLAGAANYGYTF.

V is TRBV29-1 and J is TRBJ1-4; the D gene is possibly TRBD1 (6 bases). Trimming took off 4 bases at V and 0 bases at J, with 12 bases between the two ends. CDR1 and CDR2 (germline): SQVTM, ANQGSEA. CDR3 length: 15 residues. For the CDR3, the DNA is TGCAGCGTTGCGGCCCCAGGGGCAACTAATGAAAAACTGTTTTTT. This codes for CSVAAPGATNEKLFF. The full variable domain, rest sourced from reference TRBV29-1 and TRBJ1-4, is SAVISQKPSRDICQRGTSLTIQCQVDSQVTMMFWYRQQPGQSLTLIATANQGSEATYESGFVIDKFPISRPNLTFSTLTVSNMSPEDSSIYLCSVAAPGATNEKLFFGSGTQLSVL.

V usage is TRBV4-1 and J usage is TRBJ2-7, with a tentative D call TRBD2 (5 bases). The germline V and J ends were trimmed by 4 bases and 3 bases, with 13 bases remaining between them. The germline V gene has CDR1 MGHRA and CDR2 YSYEKL. The CDR3 loop spans 14 amino acids. CDR3 in DNA: TGCGCCAGCAGCCCCTCGGGGTCCTACTACGAGCAGTACTTC. Protein: CASSPSGSYYEQYF.

The V gene is TRBV19, the J gene TRBJ2-5; 11 bases match TRBD2. The V segment lost 7 bases and the J segment 2 bases; nucleotides outside the gene matches: 9. Per the germline V gene, CDR1 is LNHDA and CDR2 is SQIVND (reference sequence). The CDR3 length is 16 residues. The CDR3 nucleotides read TGTGCCAGTACCCCCTGGGGGACTAGCGGACAAGAGACCCAGTACTTC. Its protein product is CASTPWGTSGQETQYF.

The CDR3: CASDRGRSGANVLTF. In DNA form, the CDR3 reads TGTGCCAGCGACAGGGGCCGCTCTGGGGCCAACGTCCTGACTTTC. The chain links TRBV9 to TRBJ2-6; TRBD1 matches 8 bases. CDR3 length: 15 residues. Germline V gene lookup returns CDR1 SGDLS and CDR2 YYNGEE. Unmatched junction bases numbered 3, after V lost 7 bases and J lost 0 bases.

This clone was found once. V is TRBV27 and J is TRBJ1-5; D is ambiguous. The CDR3 extends over 14 amino acids. Germline CDR1 and CDR2: MNHEY and SMNVEV (reference sequence). The V end lost 0 bases, the J end lost 3 bases, and 6 bases lay between the germline ends. The CDR3 sequence: CASSLSNNNQPQHF. DNA for the CDR3: TGTGCCAGCAGTTTATCAAACAACAATCAGCCCCAGCATTTT.

CDR3 in DNA: TGTGCCAGCAGTGTCCACCCGCTACAGGGGTCGGCCTACGAGCAGTACTTC. The encoded protein is CASSVHPLQGSAYEQYF. This chain joins TRBV2 and TRBJ2-7; TRBD1 agrees at 7 bases. The CDR3 has 17 amino acids. Trimming cost V 4 bases and J 2 bases; bases outside gene matches: 14. Germline V gene data show CDR1 as SNHLY and CDR2 as FYNNEI.

The J gene is TRBJ1-2, the V gene TRBV3-1 (or the pseudogene TRBV3-2), with D perhaps matching TRBD1 (6 bases). The V end was cut by 8 bases, the J end by 6 bases, with 22 bases between. The CDR3 is 15 residues long. From germline, CDR1 is LGHDT and CDR2 YNNKEL (reference sequence). In nucleotides, the CDR3 is TGTGCCAGCCGCGACACTTGGGGGCAAGGAGATGGCTACACCTTC. Protein sequence: CASRDTWGQGDGYTF.

This chain links TRBV6-5 with TRBJ1-2; 9 nucleotides agree with TRBD1. The CDR3 has 14 amino acids. Germline V CDR1 and CDR2: MNHEY, SVGAGI. V lost 0 bases, J lost 4 bases, and 0 bases stayed unmatched. The chain's CDR3 is CASSYSTGGYGYTF. The CDR3 nucleotides are TGTGCCAGCAGTTACTCGACAGGGGGCTATGGCTACACCTTC.

The gene calls are TRBV2 and TRBJ1-4, with 11 bases identical to TRBD1. The J segment lost 1 base and the V segment lost 7 bases, leaving 5 bases of the junction unmatched. The CDR3 extends over 16 amino acids. The germline CDR1 and CDR2 sequences are SNHLY and FYNNEI. This CDR3 reads CASNIGTGGTNEKLFF. CDR3 bases: TGTGCCAGCAACATAGGGACAGGGGGAACTAATGAAAAACTGTTTTTT.

V and J are TRBV11-1 and TRBJ1-6; a weak D match, TRBD1 (6 bases). The CDR3 runs to 13 residues. Germline values: CDR1 SGHAT, CDR2 FQDESV (reference sequence). With 5 bases removed from V and 8 bases from J, the gap between germline ends came to 10 bases. The CDR3 nucleotides read TGTGCCAGCAGCCGAGGGGGGGATTCACCCCTCCACTTT. Protein: CASSRGGDSPLHF. The full variable domain, rest sourced from reference TRBV11-1 and TRBJ1-6, is EAEVAQSPRYKITEKSQAVAFWCDPISGHATLYWYRQILGQGPELLVQFQDESVVDDSQLPKDRFSAERLKGVDSTLKIQPAELGDSAMYLCASSRGGDSPLHFGNGTRLTVT.

The DNA for the CDR3 is TGTGCCAGCAGCTTGGCCCAGGGGGCTAGCGATGAGCAGTTCTTC. Protein: CASSLAQGASDEQFF. The V call is TRBV5-6, the J call TRBJ2-1; TRBD1 agrees at 8 bases. V lost 0 bases to trimming and J lost 8 bases; unmatched junction nucleotides: 7. Germline V gene lookup returns CDR1 SGHDT and CDR2 YYEEEE. This CDR3 region has 15 residues. The whole variable domain, filled in from reference TRBV5-6 and TRBJ2-1, reads DAGVTQSPTHLIKTRGQQVTLRCSPKSGHDTVSWYQQALGQGPQFIFQYYEEEERQRGNFPDRFSGHQFPNYSSELNVNALLLGDSALYLCASSLAQGASDEQFFGPGTRLTVL.

The V and J genes are TRBV28 and TRBJ2-5, with 15 nucleotides matching TRBD2. The CDR3 is 16 amino acids. CDR1 is MDHEN, CDR2 SYDVKM, per germline. The J segment lost 4 bases and the V segment lost 8 bases, leaving 8 bases of the junction unmatched. This CDR3 reads CASGGTSGGRRETQYF. CDR3 DNA sequence: TGTGCCAGCGGTGGGACTAGCGGGGGGCGGCGAGAGACCCAGTACTTC.

The rearrangement uses TRBV6-5 and TRBJ2-7, with D perhaps matching TRBD2 (7 bases). V lost 3 bases to trimming and J lost 5 bases, with 20 bases between them. Germline V gives CDR1 MNHEY, CDR2 SVGAGI. The CDR3 contains 16 residues. Here the CDR3 reads CASSYIAGRGGNEQYF. The CDR3 nucleotides read TGTGCCAGCAGTTATATAGCGGGCAGGGGTGGCAACGAGCAGTACTTC.

The genes are TRBV11-2 and TRBJ2-2; 11 bases fit TRBD2. Germline CDR1 and CDR2: SGHAT and FQNNGV. V lost 1 base to trimming and J lost 4 bases; unmatched junction nucleotides: 5. CDR3 length equals 17 residues. The CDR3 region is CASSLVIGLAGTGELFF. The CDR3 nucleotides are TGTGCCAGCAGCTTAGTCATAGGACTAGCGGGCACCGGGGAGCTGTTTTTT.

The chain recombines TRBV7-2 with TRBJ2-5; 8 positions match TRBD2. V shed 1 base and J 5 bases; nucleotides not matched to a gene: 6. CDR3 length: 15 amino acids. From germline, CDR1 is SGHTA and CDR2 FQGNSA. The DNA of the CDR3 is TGTGCCAGCAGCTTAGTGGCGGGGGGCGGCGAGACCCAGTACTTC. Translated, it gives CASSLVAGGGETQYF.

CDR3 in DNA: TGTGCCAGCAGCCTTTCGGGGAACTCCTACGAGCAGTACTTC. Residues: CASSLSGNSYEQYF. The chain links TRBV6-5 to TRBJ2-7, with D possibly matching TRBD2 (5 bases). V lost 6 bases and J lost 0, with 12 bases in between. The CDR3 runs to 14 residues. Per germline, CDR1 MNHEY and CDR2 SVGAGI.